This T cell receptor beta chain was sequenced in a study of CD8 T cells in Susac syndrome. The CDR3 extends over 14 amino acids. The V and J ends lost 0 bases and 5 bases respectively, with 11 bases between them. CDR1 and CDR2 (germline): DFQATT, SNEGSKA (reference sequence). An amount of RNA that ranged from roughly 0.5 to 1 ug was reverse transcribed with random hexamers. TCRdb itself ran the immunoSEQ multiplex PCR reads through MiXCR, one entry per CDR3 protein. The sample carries some 47,000 distinct CDR3 sequences, more than 85% recorded once. Sequenced input: CD8+ T cells from PBMCs. The V and J genes are TRBV20-1 and TRBJ2-1; a weak D match, TRBD2 (6 bases). The sequence was obtained from a human donor in good health. The CDR3 DNA follows: TGCAGTGCTAGAGATGGGGACTGGAACAATGAGCAGTTCTTC. It is translated as CSARDGDWNNEQFF.